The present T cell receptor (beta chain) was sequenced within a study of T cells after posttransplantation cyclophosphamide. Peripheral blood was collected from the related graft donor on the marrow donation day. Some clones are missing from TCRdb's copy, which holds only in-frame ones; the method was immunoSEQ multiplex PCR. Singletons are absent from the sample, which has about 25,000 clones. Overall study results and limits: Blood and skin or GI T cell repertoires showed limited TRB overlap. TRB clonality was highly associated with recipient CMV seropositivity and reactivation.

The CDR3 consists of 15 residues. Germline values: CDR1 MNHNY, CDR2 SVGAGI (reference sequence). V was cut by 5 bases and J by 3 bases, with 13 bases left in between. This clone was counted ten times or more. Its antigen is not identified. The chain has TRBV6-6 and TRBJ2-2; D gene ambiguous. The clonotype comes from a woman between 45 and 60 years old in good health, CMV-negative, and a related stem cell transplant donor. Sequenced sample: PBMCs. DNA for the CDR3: TGTGCCAGCAGTCCTCCGAAAACTTACACCGGGGAGCTGTTTTTT. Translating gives CASSPPKTYTGELFF.